This TCR beta chain is drawn from a study of T-cell memory formation after mild COVID-19. TCRdb recomputed calls from the 5' RACE reads with MiXCR, one row per CDR3 protein. The sample yields just under 550,000 distinct CDR3 sequences, about a fifth seen once. The CDR3 has 15 residues. CDR1 and CDR2 from the germline V gene are LGHDT and YNNKEL (reference sequence). Trimming took 5 bases from V and 0 from J, leaving 10 bases between them. Study-wide points: A second wave expanding day 15 to 37 was CD4+-biased; contracting clones were balanced.

Worth noting for this clonotype: Its antigen is still unknown.

The chain links TRBV3-1 to TRBJ2-2; no firm D call. The TCR sequence derives from an adult woman who had mild COVID-19 (a few samples of this study predate the infection). Cell type and time point are not known. The specimen was PBMCs or a T cell subset sorted from them (not recorded which). CDR3 in DNA: TGTGCCAGCAGCAGGCCTTTTGCGAACACCGGGGAGCTGTTTTTT. As protein: CASSRPFANTGELFF.